The 21 T cell receptor beta chains presented below share a single source sample, sequenced in a study of T cell responses to AZD1222 COVID-19 vaccine. Generated by immunoSEQ multiplex PCR, the TCRdb table keeps only in-frame clones and is missing some. The table includes tens of thousands of clones, approximately 80% detected once. Sample: peripheral blood, taken 28 days after the second AZD1222 dose. The receptors were sampled from an adult who received the AZD1222 COVID-19 vaccine.

The CDR3 nucleotides read TGTGCCAGCAGCCAAGATAGGAGGGGCGGTGAGCAGTTCTTC. Protein: CASSQDRRGGEQFF. The gene calls are TRBV3-1 (or the pseudogene TRBV3-2) and TRBJ2-1, with D maybe TRBD2 (6 bases). Trimming removed 0 bases from V and 9 bases from J, with 12 bases in between. Per germline, CDR1 LGHDT and CDR2 YNNKEL (reference sequence). The CDR3 consists of 14 residues.

The CDR3 nucleotides are TGTGCCAGCAGCCAAGTGGCGAACACTGAAGCTTTCTTT. The encoded protein is CASSQVANTEAFF. The chain recombines TRBV4-2 with TRBJ1-1; no clear D gene. Trimming cost V 1 base and J 1 base, with 4 bases left between them. Germline CDR1 LGHNA, CDR2 YNFKEQ. This CDR3 spans 13 amino acids.

V is TRBV5-4 and J is TRBJ2-7; 8 nucleotides align to TRBD1. V lost 3 bases and J lost 2; bases outside the gene matches: 4. Germline-derived CDR1 and CDR2 are SGHNT and YYREEE (reference sequence). The CDR3 has 14 amino acids. DNA for the CDR3: TGTGCCAGCAGCTCATACAGGGGGACCTACGAGCAGTACTTC. This gives the protein CASSSYRGTYEQYF.

The sample holds a few counts of this clone. The chain uses TRBV10-2 and TRBJ2-7; TRBD2 aligns across 8 bases. The CDR3 runs 15 residues. The J segment lost 0 bases and the V segment lost 4 bases, leaving 5 bases of the junction unmatched. Per germline, CDR1 WSHSY and CDR2 SAAADI. The CDR3 DNA reads TGCGCCAGCAGTGGGGGTAGCGGGGCCTCCTACGAGCAGTACTTC. It encodes CASSGGSGASYEQYF.

This clone was counted once. This chain uses TRBV6-6 with TRBJ2-5; maybe TRBD2 (5 bases). This CDR3 is 14 amino acids long. Germline assignment: CDR1 MNHNY and CDR2 SVGAGI (reference sequence). The germline V and J ends were trimmed by 2 bases and 5 bases, with 12 bases remaining between them. In DNA form, the CDR3 reads TGTGCCAGCAGTTACGCTCTAGCTTCTGAGACCCAGTACTTC. Translation gives CASSYALASETQYF.

Of note for this clone: An end of the junction differs from the germline gene, which may be a read error. The J gene is TRBJ2-1, the V gene TRBV27; 10 bases match TRBD2. CDR1 is MNHEY and CDR2 is SMNVEV in the germline V gene (reference sequence). This CDR3 region has 13 residues. The CDR3 coding sequence is TGTGCCAGCAGTCCATCTCAGCGGGGGGGCTTGATCTTC. Encoded protein: CASSPSQRGGLIF.

This chain uses TRBV7-8 with TRBJ2-3, with TRBD2 as a possible D gene (6 bases). Germline-derived CDR1 and CDR2 are SGHVS and FQNEAQ. The CDR3 sequence is 14 residues long. The V end was cut by 3 bases, the J end by 1 base, with 8 bases between. The CDR3 sequence: CASSFWGGTDTQYF. CDR3 in DNA: TGTGCCAGCAGCTTTTGGGGGGGCACAGATACGCAGTATTTT.

The chain carries TRBV9 and TRBJ1-1; the D is unclear. Deletions cut 0 bases from V and 0 bases from J, with 3 bases between. Germline V gene sequence: CDR1 SGDLS, CDR2 YYNGEE. The CDR3 is made up of 13 amino acids. CDR3 residues: CASSVEMNTEAFF. CDR3 coding DNA: TGTGCCAGCAGCGTAGAGATGAACACTGAAGCTTTCTTT.

On this clone: This sample includes further DNA sequences coding for the same CDR3. The chain joins TRBV18 to TRBJ1-1, with D perhaps TRBD1 (6 bases). Between the trimmed V and J ends, which lost 0 bases and 1 base, there was a span of 6 bases. The CDR3 runs to 14 residues. Looked up from germline, CDR1 is KGHSH and CDR2 is LQKENI. The CDR3, as DNA: TGTGCCAGCTCACCACCGGGACAGAACACTGAAGCTTTCTTT. This gives the protein CASSPPGQNTEAFF.

The J gene is TRBJ1-1, the V gene TRBV9; 12 nucleotides match TRBD1. Germline V gives CDR1 SGDLS, CDR2 YYNGEE. The V segment lost 7 bases and the J segment 4 bases; nucleotides outside the gene matches: 8. This CDR3 has 15 amino acids. CDR3 DNA sequence: TGTGCCAGCCGAGGGCCGGGACAGGGGGCCACTGAAGCTTTCTTT. Amino acid sequence: CASRGPGQGATEAFF. Variable domain in full (rest from reference TRBV9 and TRBJ1-1): DSGVTQTPKHLITATGQRVTLRCSPRSGDLSVYWYQQSLDQGLQFLIQYYNGEERAKGNILERFSAQQFPDLHSELNLSSLELGDSALYFCASRGPGQGATEAFFGQGTRLTVV.

This chain links TRBV18 with TRBJ2-2; weak D call: TRBD2 (6 bases). V was shortened by 6 bases and J by 0 bases, with 17 bases between the two germline ends. Per the germline V gene, CDR1 is KGHSH and CDR2 is LQKENI. The CDR3 runs to 17 residues. The CDR3 DNA reads TGTGCCAGCTCTTCCTTGCCCGGGACTTCGAACACCGGGGAGCTGTTTTTT. This encodes CASSSLPGTSNTGELFF.

The chain joins TRBV18 to TRBJ2-7; the D call may be TRBD1 or TRBD2 (5 bases each). CDR3 length: 15 amino acids. The germline V gene encodes CDR1 KGHSH and CDR2 LQKENI. V was pared by 5 bases and J by 5 bases, with 19 bases between. CDR3 sequence (DNA): TGTGCCAGCTCATCGCCGGGACCCTTAAGCGACGAGCAGTACTTC. It yields the protein CASSSPGPLSDEQYF.

The V call is TRBV6-5, the J call TRBJ1-5; no firm D call. This CDR3 is 15 amino acids long. V lost 7 bases, J lost 0 bases, and 13 bases lay in between. The germline V gene encodes CDR1 MNHEY and CDR2 SVGAGI. CDR3 coding DNA: TGTGCCAGCACTGTGACACCTCTTAGCAATCAGCCCCAGCATTTT. Translated: CASTVTPLSNQPQHF.

The V gene is TRBV28, the J gene TRBJ1-2, with TRBD1 matching over 8 bases. J was trimmed by 5 bases and V by 10 bases; bases with no gene match: 6. The CDR3 is 12 residues long. Germline CDR1 reads MDHEN; CDR2 reads SYDVKM. The CDR3 loop reads CATRGLGYGYTF. Here the CDR3 DNA reads TGTGCCACCAGGGGGCTGGGGTATGGCTACACCTTC.

This clone was seen more than once but under ten times. The rearrangement uses TRBV11-2 and TRBJ1-2; D call uncertain. With 3 bases removed from V and 7 bases from J, the gap between germline ends came to 18 bases. The CDR3 totals 15 residues. CDR1 and CDR2 (germline): SGHAT, FQNNGV. CDR3 region: CASSFALGLVGGYTF. The CDR3 DNA reads as TGTGCCAGCAGCTTTGCACTAGGGTTAGTAGGTGGCTACACCTTC.

In this sample, this clone turned up a few times. The J gene is TRBJ1-3, the V gene TRBV7-6; D uncertain. The CDR3 is made up of 13 amino acids. V shed 2 bases and J shed 1 base, with 3 bases lying between them. Germline V CDR1 and CDR2: SGHVS, FNYEAQ. The CDR3 here is CASSLSSGNTIYF. The CDR3 region has the DNA TGTGCCAGCAGCTTATCGTCTGGAAACACCATATATTTT.

The genes are TRBV11-2 and TRBJ2-1; TRBD1 aligns across 7 bases. Germline CDR1 reads SGHAT; CDR2 reads FQNNGV. V lost 1 base and J lost 6; bases outside the gene matches: 6. The CDR3 totals 15 residues. CDR3 in amino acids: CASSLGDRVGNEQFF. The DNA for the CDR3 is TGTGCCAGCAGCTTAGGAGACAGGGTGGGCAATGAGCAGTTCTTC.

J is TRBJ1-2 and V is TRBV29-1; 8 bases are shared with TRBD1. The CDR3 runs to 15 residues. The V gene's germline CDR1 is SQVTM and CDR2 ANQGSEA. With 2 bases clipped from V and 7 bases from J, the junction kept 12 bases outside the gene matches. The CDR3 loop is CSVERFAGGAGGYTF. The DNA for the CDR3 is TGCAGCGTTGAAAGGTTTGCAGGGGGCGCGGGTGGCTACACCTTC.

J is TRBJ2-3 and V is TRBV5-5; no definite D call. There are 15 residues in the CDR3. Trimming cost V 2 bases and J 5 bases, with 15 bases left between them. Germline lookup yields CDR1 SGHKS and CDR2 YYEKEE (reference sequence). CDR3 sequence: CASSFGSKTRDTQYF. The CDR3 nucleotides are TGTGCCAGCAGCTTTGGCAGTAAGACGAGAGATACGCAGTATTTT. The variable domain in full, with the rest retrieved from reference TRBV5-5 and TRBJ2-3, is DAGVTQSPTHLIKTRGQQVTLRCSPISGHKSVSWYQQVLGQGPQFIFQYYEKEERGRGNFPDRFSARQFPNYSSELNVNALLLGDSALYLCASSFGSKTRDTQYFGPGTRLTVL.

This sequence joins TRBV24-1 and TRBJ2-5; 11 bases fit TRBD1. J lost 5 bases, V lost 7 bases, and 8 bases had no gene match. Germline V gene data show CDR1 as KGHDR and CDR2 as SFDVKD. The CDR3 loop spans 15 amino acids. CDR3 in amino acids: CATSRGQGAGETQYF. The DNA of the CDR3 is TGTGCCACCAGCAGAGGACAGGGGGCTGGTGAGACCCAGTACTTC.

The chain uses TRBV3-1 (or the pseudogene TRBV3-2) and TRBJ2-1; 12 nucleotides agree with TRBD2. Germline trimming cut 4 bases from V and 0 bases from J; bases unmatched to any gene: 4. CDR1 LGHDT and CDR2 YNNKEL come from the germline V gene (reference sequence). This CDR3 is built from 17 residues. CDR3 DNA: TGTGCCAGCAGCCGGACTAGCGGGGCGAGCTCCTACAATGAGCAGTTCTTC. It is translated as CASSRTSGASSYNEQFF.